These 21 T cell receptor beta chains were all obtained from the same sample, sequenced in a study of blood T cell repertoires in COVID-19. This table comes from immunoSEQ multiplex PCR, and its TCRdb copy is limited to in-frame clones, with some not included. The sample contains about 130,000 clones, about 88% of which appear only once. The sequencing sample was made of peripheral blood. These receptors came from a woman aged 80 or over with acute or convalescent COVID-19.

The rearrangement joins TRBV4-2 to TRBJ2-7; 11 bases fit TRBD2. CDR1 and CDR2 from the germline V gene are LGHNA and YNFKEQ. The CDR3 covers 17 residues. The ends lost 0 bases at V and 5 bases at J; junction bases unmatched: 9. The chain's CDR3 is CASSQDPIAGGAHEQYF. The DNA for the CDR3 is TGTGCCAGCAGCCAAGATCCTATAGCGGGGGGGGCCCACGAGCAGTACTTC.

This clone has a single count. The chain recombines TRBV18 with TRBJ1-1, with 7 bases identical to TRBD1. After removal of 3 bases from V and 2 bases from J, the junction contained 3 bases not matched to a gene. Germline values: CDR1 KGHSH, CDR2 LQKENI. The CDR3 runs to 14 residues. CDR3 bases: TGTGCCAGCTCACCCGGGACAGTCAACACTGAAGCTTTCTTT. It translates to CASSPGTVNTEAFF.

CDR3 protein: CASSPELQTGYTF. The CDR3 DNA reads TGTGCCAGCTCACCAGAACTCCAGACAGGCTACACCTTC. The J gene is TRBJ1-2, the V gene TRBV18, with no clear D. The CDR3 totals 13 residues. V was pared by 2 bases and J by 8 bases, with 12 bases between. Germline CDR1 KGHSH, CDR2 LQKENI.

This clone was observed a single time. The CDR3 sequence: CASSPIQATNEKLFF. The DNA of the CDR3 is TGTGCCAGCTCACCTATACAAGCAACTAATGAAAAACTGTTTTTT. This chain connects TRBV18 to TRBJ1-4; D not certain. The CDR3 sequence is 15 residues long. Germline CDR1 reads KGHSH; CDR2 reads LQKENI. V dropped 3 bases and J dropped 0 bases, with 8 bases sitting between them.

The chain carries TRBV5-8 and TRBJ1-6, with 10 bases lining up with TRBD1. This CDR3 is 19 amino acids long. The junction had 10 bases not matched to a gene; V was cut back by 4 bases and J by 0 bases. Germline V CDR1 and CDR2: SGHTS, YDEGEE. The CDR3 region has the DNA TGTGCCAGCAGCGCTGACAGGGGGCGCTTCTACTCCTATAATTCACCCCTCCACTTT. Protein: CASSADRGRFYSYNSPLHF.

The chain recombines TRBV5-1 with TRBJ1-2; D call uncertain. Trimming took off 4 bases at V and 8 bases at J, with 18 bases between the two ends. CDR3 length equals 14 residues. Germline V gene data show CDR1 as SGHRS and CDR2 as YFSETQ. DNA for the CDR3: TGCGCCAGCAGCCCCGAAGCGGGGTCTCGGGGCTACACCTTC. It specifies CASSPEAGSRGYTF.

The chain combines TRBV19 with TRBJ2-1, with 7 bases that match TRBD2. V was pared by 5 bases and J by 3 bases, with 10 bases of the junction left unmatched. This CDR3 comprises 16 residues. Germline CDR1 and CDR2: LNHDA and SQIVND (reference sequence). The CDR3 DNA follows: TGTGCCAGTAGTCCCCGAGGGGCGGGGGACTACAATGAGCAGTTCTTC. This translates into CASSPRGAGDYNEQFF.

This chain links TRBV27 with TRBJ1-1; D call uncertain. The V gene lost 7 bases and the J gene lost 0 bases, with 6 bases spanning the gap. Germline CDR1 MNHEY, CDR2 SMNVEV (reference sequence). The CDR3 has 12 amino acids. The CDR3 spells CASMSVNTEAFF. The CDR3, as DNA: TGTGCCAGCATGTCCGTGAACACTGAAGCTTTCTTT.

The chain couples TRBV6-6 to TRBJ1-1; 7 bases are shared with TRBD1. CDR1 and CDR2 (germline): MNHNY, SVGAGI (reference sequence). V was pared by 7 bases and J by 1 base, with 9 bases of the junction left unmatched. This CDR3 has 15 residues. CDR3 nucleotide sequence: TGTGCCAGCAACAAGCGACAGGGACCGAACACTGAAGCTTTCTTT. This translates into CASNKRQGPNTEAFF.

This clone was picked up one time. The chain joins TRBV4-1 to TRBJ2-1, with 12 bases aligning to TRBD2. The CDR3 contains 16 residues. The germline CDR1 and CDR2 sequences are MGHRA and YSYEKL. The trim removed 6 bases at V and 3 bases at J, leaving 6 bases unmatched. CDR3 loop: CASSELLAGGYNEQFF. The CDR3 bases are TGCGCCAGCAGTGAACTACTAGCGGGGGGCTACAATGAGCAGTTCTTC.

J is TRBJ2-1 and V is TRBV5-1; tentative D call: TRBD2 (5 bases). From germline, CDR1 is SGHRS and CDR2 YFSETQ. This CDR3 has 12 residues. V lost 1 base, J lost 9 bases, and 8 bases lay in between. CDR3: CASSLTRGEQFF. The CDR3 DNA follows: TGCGCCAGCAGCTTGACTCGGGGTGAGCAGTTCTTC.

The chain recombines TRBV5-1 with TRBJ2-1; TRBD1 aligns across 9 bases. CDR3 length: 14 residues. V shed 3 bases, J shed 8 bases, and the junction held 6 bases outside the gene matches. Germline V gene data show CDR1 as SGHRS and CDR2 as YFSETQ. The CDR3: CASSSGQGGDEQFF. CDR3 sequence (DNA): TGCGCCAGCAGCTCGGGACAGGGTGGCGATGAGCAGTTCTTC. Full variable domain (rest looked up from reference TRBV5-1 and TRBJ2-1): KAGVTQTPRYLIKTRGQQVTLSCSPISGHRSVSWYQQTPGQGLQFLFEYFSETQRNKGNFPGRFSGRQFSNSRSEMNVSTLELGDSALYLCASSSGQGGDEQFFGPGTRLTVL.

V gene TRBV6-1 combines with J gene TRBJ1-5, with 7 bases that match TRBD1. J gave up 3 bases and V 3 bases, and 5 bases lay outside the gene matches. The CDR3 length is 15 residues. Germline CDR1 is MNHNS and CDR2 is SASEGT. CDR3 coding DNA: TGTGCCAGCAGTGACGCAGGGGGGAACAATCAGCCCCAGCATTTT. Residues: CASSDAGGNNQPQHF.

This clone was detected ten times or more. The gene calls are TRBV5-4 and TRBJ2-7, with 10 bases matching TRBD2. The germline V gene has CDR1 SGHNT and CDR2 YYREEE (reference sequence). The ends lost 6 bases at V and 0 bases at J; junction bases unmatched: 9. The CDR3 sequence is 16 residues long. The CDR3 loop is CASTEQAGGSSYEQYF. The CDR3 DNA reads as TGTGCCAGCACCGAACAAGCGGGGGGGAGCTCCTACGAGCAGTACTTC. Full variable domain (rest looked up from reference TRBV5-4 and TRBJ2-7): ETGVTQSPTHLIKTRGQQVTLRCSSQSGHNTVSWYQQALGQGPQFIFQYYREEENGRGNFPPRFSGLQFPNYSSELNVNALELDDSALYLCASTEQAGGSSYEQYFGPGTRLTVT.

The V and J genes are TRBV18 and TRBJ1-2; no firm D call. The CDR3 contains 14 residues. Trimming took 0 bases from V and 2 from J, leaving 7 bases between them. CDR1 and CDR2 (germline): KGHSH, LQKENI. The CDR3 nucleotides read TGTGCCAGCTCACCACCGGCCAGGAACTATGGCTACACCTTC. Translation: CASSPPARNYGYTF.

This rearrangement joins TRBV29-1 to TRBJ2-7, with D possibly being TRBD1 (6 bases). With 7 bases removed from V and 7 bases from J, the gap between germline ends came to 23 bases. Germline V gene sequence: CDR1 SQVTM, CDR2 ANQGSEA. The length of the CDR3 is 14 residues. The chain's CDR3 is CSARPQGPSGEQYF. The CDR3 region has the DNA TGCAGCGCCCGACCCCAGGGGCCTTCGGGGGAGCAGTACTTC.

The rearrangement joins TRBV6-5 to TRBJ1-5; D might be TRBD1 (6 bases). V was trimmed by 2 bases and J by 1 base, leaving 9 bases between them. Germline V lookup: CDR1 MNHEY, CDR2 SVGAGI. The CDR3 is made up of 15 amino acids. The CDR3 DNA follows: TGTGCCAGCAGTTACGACAGGACAAGCAATCAGCCCCAGCATTTT. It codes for CASSYDRTSNQPQHF.

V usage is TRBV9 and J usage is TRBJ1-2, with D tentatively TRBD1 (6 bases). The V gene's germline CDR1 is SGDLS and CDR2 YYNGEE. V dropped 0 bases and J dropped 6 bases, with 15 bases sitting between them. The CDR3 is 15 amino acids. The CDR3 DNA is TGTGCCAGCAGCGTAGGGGTATGGGACAACAATGGCTACACCTTC. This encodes CASSVGVWDNNGYTF.

The CDR3 nucleotides are TGTGCCAGCAGCCACGACGGGACAGCCCAAGAGACCCAGTACTTC. Its protein is CASSHDGTAQETQYF. The chain links TRBV6-2 or TRBV6-3 to TRBJ2-5; 7 bases fit TRBD1. Looked up from germline, CDR1 is MNHEY and CDR2 is SVGEGT. V dropped 6 bases and J dropped 1; count of bases not matched to a gene: 8. The CDR3 runs to 15 residues.

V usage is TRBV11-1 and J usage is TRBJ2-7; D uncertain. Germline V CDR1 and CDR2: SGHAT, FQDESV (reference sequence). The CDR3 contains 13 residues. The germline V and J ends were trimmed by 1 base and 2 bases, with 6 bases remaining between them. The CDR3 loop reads CASSLGVAYEQYF. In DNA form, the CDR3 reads TGTGCCAGCAGCTTAGGAGTCGCCTACGAGCAGTACTTC.

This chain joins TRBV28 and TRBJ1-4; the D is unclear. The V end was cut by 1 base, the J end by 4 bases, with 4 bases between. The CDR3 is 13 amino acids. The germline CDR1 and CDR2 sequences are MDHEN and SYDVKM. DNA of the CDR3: TGTGCCAGCAGTTTATACAGTAATGAAAAACTGTTTTTT. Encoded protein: CASSLYSNEKLFF.